This T cell receptor (beta chain) is from a study of blood T cell repertoires in COVID-19. Study information: Collection of acute and convalescent COVID-19 samples took place in the United States, Italy and Spain. Sample material is recorded as cDNA or gDNA derived from T cells, B-cell-depleted T cells, or PBMCs.

This clone turned up a few times. In the study's own analysis: How many nucleated cells were present was estimated from reference gene primer amplification. TCRdb keeps only in-frame clones here, not all; method: immunoSEQ multiplex PCR. The DNA gave D and trimming, while V, J and clone size come from that table. This sample has about 20,000 clones, with about nine tenths found just once. This TCR derives from a man between 65 and 80 years old with active COVID-19. The sequenced sample consisted of peripheral blood.

In nucleotides, the CDR3 is TGTGCCAGTAGTATATTAGAGGGATCCTTCGGAAACACCATATATTTT. It is translated as CASSILEGSFGNTIYF. The chain combines TRBV19 with TRBJ1-3; no reliable D call. CDR1 and CDR2 (germline): LNHDA, SQIVND (reference sequence). This CDR3 has 16 residues. Trimming pared 2 bases from V and 4 bases from J, leaving 15 bases between.